This T cell receptor beta chain came from a study of cytomegalovirus exposure and HLA in healthy donors. On the study more broadly: HLA-typed donors were the source of tens of millions of unique TCRs, which an early data release held.

Study observations and caveats: When a later analysis was performed, an Asian-associated ancestry cluster reportedly had fewer N-insertions than the roughly 630-donor mean. TCR beta V segments were, for the most part, productive about 87% or about 30% of the time in an earlier analysis. Among TCR beta chains of equal frequency, HLA-associated ones were more clonally expanded in a later analysis.

In germline, CDR1 is MNHEY, CDR2 SVGAGI. CDR3 length: 14 amino acids. V was clipped by 6 bases and J by 1 base; unmatched bases: 0. Vbeta (60) and Jbeta (13) primers were used in the PCR. TCRdb's table, derived via immunoSEQ multiplex PCR, lists solely in-frame clones and lacks some. The data show about 160,000 clones, with roughly four fifths seen just once and around 1.5% held by the top ten. This clone was seen just once. Its specificity is unknown. The clonotype originates from a middle-aged man in good health and CMV-seronegative. The chain links TRBV6-5 to TRBJ2-2, with 9 bases lining up with TRBD2. The material sequenced was PBMCs. Written as DNA, the CDR3 is TGTGCCAGCAGGACTAGCGGGAACACCGGGGAGCTGTTTTTT. This encodes CASRTSGNTGELFF.